Sequencing of this T cell receptor (beta chain) was carried out in a study of shared clonotypes between healthy human individuals. The assay was immunoSEQ multiplex PCR, and TCRdb's table has in-frame clones only and misses some. The profile shows under 600,000 clones, about three quarters of them singletons. V was shortened by 5 bases and J by 5 bases, with 10 bases between the two germline ends. The CDR3 runs to 13 residues. Germline V gene sequence: CDR1 SGHTA, CDR2 FQGNSA. The chain recombines TRBV7-2 with TRBJ1-5, with D maybe TRBD1 (5 bases). Sequences were obtained from PBMCs. The origin of this receptor is a woman aged 40 to 50 in good health. Some clones in this sample may be carry-over from other donors' samples. The CDR3 coding sequence is TGTGCCAGCAGCCGTTGGGGGGATCAGCCCCAGCATTTT. Translated: CASSRWGDQPQHF.